This entry lists 7 T cell receptor beta chains sequenced from one sample in a study of regulatory T cells in long-lasting Graves disease. Time point given: newly diagnosed GD, antithyroid drugs for less than 3 months. Construction of the TCR library relied on RNA isolated from PBMCs. Building of the TCR beta libraries involved iRepertoire HTBI primers and Arm-PCR of CDR3 regions. TCRdb itself ran the multiplex PCR reads through MiXCR, one entry per CDR3 protein. The table includes some 240,000 distinct CDR3 sequences, roughly a fifth detected once. These sequences were also reported in another study, on T cells in Graves' hyperthyroidism and ophthalmopathy.

The starting material was peripheral blood mononuclear cells (PBMCs), obtained at new diagnosis, from a patient treated with antithyroid drugs. These receptors originate from a woman in her 30s with Graves disease.

This sequence joins TRBV3-1 and TRBJ1-3; D is uncertain. The V gene lost 3 bases and the J gene lost 4 bases, with 10 bases spanning the gap. CDR3 length: 14 amino acids. CDR1 is LGHDT, CDR2 YNNKEL, per germline (reference sequence). The CDR3 region is CASSHRQGGNTIYF. The CDR3 nucleotides read TGTGCCAGCAGCCATAGGCAAGGGGGAAACACCATATATTTT.

This clonotype was observed at least ten times. The chain has TRBV30 and TRBJ2-7; D is uncertain. CDR3 size: 11 residues. In germline, CDR1 is GTSNPN, CDR2 SVGIG (reference sequence). V was cut by 4 bases and J by 4 bases, with 8 bases left in between. The CDR3: CAWNSPYEQYF. The CDR3 DNA reads TGTGCCTGGAATAGCCCTTACGAGCAGTACTTC.

This clonotype was observed many times. The J gene is TRBJ1-4, the V gene TRBV11-2; weak D call: TRBD1 (6 bases). The CDR3 consists of 14 residues. Germline V lookup: CDR1 SGHAT, CDR2 FQNNGV. V lost 6 bases, J lost 7 bases, and 15 bases lay in between. CDR3 DNA sequence: TGTGCCAGCAGTGGGCAGGGGAGAGGTGAAAAACTGTTTTTT. Translation gives CASSGQGRGEKLFF.

This clonotype was seen repeatedly, ten times or more. This chain uses TRBV19 with TRBJ1-5, with D maybe TRBD1 (6 bases). The V and J ends lost 6 bases and 1 base respectively, with 16 bases between them. This CDR3 contains 16 residues. CDR1 is LNHDA, CDR2 SQIVND, per germline (reference sequence). Here the CDR3 reads CASSALQGVSNQPQHF. CDR3 DNA sequence: TGTGCCAGTAGCGCCTTACAGGGTGTGAGCAATCAGCCCCAGCATTTT. Full variable domain (missing parts from reference TRBV19 and TRBJ1-5): DGGITQSPKYLFRKEGQNVTLSCEQNLNHDAMYWYRQDPGQGLRLIYYSQIVNDFQKGDIAEGYSVSREKKESFPLTVTSAQKNPTAFYLCASSALQGVSNQPQHFGDGTRLSIL.

The chain is built from TRBV27 and TRBJ1-6; 9 bases are a match to TRBD1. The CDR3 runs to 16 residues. Germline CDR1 and CDR2: MNHEY and SMNVEV (reference sequence). V shed 1 base, J shed 3 bases, and the junction held 1 base outside the gene matches. CDR3 coding DNA: TGTGCCAGCAGTTTATGGACAGGGGACTATAATTCACCCCTCCACTTT. Its protein is CASSLWTGDYNSPLHF.

V gene TRBV20-1 combines with J gene TRBJ2-1; D unclear. CDR3 length: 12 amino acids. The V end lost 3 bases, the J end lost 4 bases, and 7 bases lay between the germline ends. Germline CDR1 DFQATT, CDR2 SNEGSKA (reference sequence). The CDR3 region has the DNA TGCAGTGCTAGCCTTCAATACAATGAGCAGTTCTTC. Protein: CSASLQYNEQFF.

This clonotype was counted at least ten times. The genes are TRBV28 and TRBJ2-7, with no clear D. The CDR3 covers 12 residues. CDR1 MDHEN and CDR2 SYDVKM come from the germline V gene. Trimming took off 4 bases at V and 3 bases at J, with 7 bases between the two ends. The CDR3 coding sequence is TGTGCCAGCAGTTCAAGGATCTACGAGCAGTACTTC. Translation: CASSSRIYEQYF.